The text below deals with one TCR beta chain. Its antigen is currently unknown. This sample was included in a study of blood T cells in healthy people across ages. Study findings and constraints: Age advanced and TCR beta diversity per million T cells fell, roughly linearly. Strong correlation was found linking TCR beta diversity to naive T cell percentage.

A J-beta primer mix and a sample-barcoded 5' primer were used in a second PCR of about 7 to 11 cycles. TCRdb re-called the 5' RACE reads with MiXCR, one entry per CDR3 protein. The sample consists of 730,000 or so distinct CDR3 sequences, around 43% of them appearing once. The CDR3 runs 14 residues. Germline V gene data show CDR1 as DFQATT and CDR2 as SNEGSKA (reference sequence). The ends were cut back, 2 bases at V and 1 base at J, with 11 bases in the middle. Isolating PBMCs gave at least 7 million of these cells per sample. Sequencing used blood. The rearrangement joins TRBV20-1 to TRBJ1-1, with a weak D call TRBD1 (6 bases). The sequence came from a man at least 80 years old in good health. CDR3 sequence: CSARQGFRNTEAFF. CDR3 nucleotide sequence: TGCAGTGCTAGACAGGGGTTCCGGAACACTGAAGCTTTCTTT.